This TCR beta chain derives from a study of blood T cell repertoires in COVID-19. V was clipped by 6 bases and J by 10 bases, with 11 bases between them. The CDR3 length is 11 residues. Germline CDR1 and CDR2: LNHDA and SQIVND (reference sequence). How the authors handled the data: Amplification from reference gene primers served as the basis for estimated nucleated cell counts. Assay used: immunoSEQ multiplex PCR; TCRdb lists only in-frame clones, some missing. V and J calls and clone size are given by that table; D and trimming were obtained from the DNA. This table has about 76,000 clones, about 85% appearing once. This clone was found many times.

The sequencing sample was made of peripheral blood. The receptor comes from a man between 60 and 75 years old with COVID-19, enrolled during active disease. The chain is built from TRBV19 and TRBJ2-3; no clear D gene. CDR3: CASRLGSAQYF. In DNA, the CDR3 is TGTGCCAGTAGGCTAGGAAGTGCGCAGTATTTT. The complete variable domain, with remaining parts taken from reference TRBV19 and TRBJ2-3, reads DGGITQSPKYLFRKEGQNVTLSCEQNLNHDAMYWYRQDPGQGLRLIYYSQIVNDFQKGDIAEGYSVSREKKESFPLTVTSAQKNPTAFYLCASRLGSAQYFGPGTRLTVL.